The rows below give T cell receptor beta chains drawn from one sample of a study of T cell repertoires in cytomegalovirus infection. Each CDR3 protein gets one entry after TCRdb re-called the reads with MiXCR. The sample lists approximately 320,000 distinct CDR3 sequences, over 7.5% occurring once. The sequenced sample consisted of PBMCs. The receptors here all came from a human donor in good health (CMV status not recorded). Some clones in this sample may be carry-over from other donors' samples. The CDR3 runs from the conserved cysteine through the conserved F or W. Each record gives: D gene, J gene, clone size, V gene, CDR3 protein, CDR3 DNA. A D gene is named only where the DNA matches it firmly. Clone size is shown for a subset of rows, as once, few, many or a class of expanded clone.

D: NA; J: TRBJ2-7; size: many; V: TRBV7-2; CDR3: CASRLRDPSYEQYF; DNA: TGTGCCAGCAGACTCCGGGACCCATCCTACGAGCAGTACTTC
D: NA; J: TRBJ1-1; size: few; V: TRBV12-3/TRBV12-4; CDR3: CASSPHRQVYRTEAFF; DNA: TGTGCCAGCAGTCCCCACCGACAGGTATATAGGACTGAAGCTTTCTTT
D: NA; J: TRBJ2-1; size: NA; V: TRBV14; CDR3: CASSQDRYNEQFF; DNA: TGTGCCAGCAGCCAAGATCGGTACAATGAGCAGTTCTTC
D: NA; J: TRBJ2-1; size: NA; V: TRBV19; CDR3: CASSISGHPSAYNEQFF; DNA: TGTGCCAGTAGTATCAGTGGCCATCCGAGTGCCTACAATGAGCAGTTCTTC
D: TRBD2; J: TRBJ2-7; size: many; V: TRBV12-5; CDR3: CASGGTSYEQYF; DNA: TGTGCTAGCGGGGGGACTTCCTACGAGCAGTACTTC
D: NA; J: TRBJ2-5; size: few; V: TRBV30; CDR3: CAWGGQGQETQYF; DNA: TGTGCCTGGGGGGGGCAGGGACAAGAGACCCAGTACTTC
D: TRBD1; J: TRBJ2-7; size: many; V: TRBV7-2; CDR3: CASSLGSTGPYEQYF; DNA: TGTGCCAGCAGCTTGGGCTCGACAGGGCCCTACGAGCAGTACTTC
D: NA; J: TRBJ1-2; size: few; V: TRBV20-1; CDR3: CSASPQGSYGYTF; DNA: TGCAGTGCTAGCCCCCAGGGGTCCTATGGCTACACCTTC
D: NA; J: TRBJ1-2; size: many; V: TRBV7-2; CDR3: CASSLVAENGYTF; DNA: TGTGCCAGCAGCTTAGTCGCAGAGAATGGCTACACCTTC
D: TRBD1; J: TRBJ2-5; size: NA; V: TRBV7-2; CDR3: CASSSSGGVEETQYF; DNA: TGTGCCAGCAGCTCCTCAGGGGGAGTCGAGGAGACCCAGTACTTC
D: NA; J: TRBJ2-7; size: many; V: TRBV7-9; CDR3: CASSLQGHEQYF; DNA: TGTGCCAGCAGTTTACAGGGCCACGAGCAGTACTTC
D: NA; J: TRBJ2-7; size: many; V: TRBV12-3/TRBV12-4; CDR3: CASSTAGSYIYEQYF; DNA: TGTGCCAGCAGTACAGCCGGGTCCTACATCTACGAGCAGTACTTC
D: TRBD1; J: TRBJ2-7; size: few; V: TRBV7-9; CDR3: CASSFLLRQGTDEQYF; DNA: TGTGCCAGCAGCTTTCTTTTGAGACAGGGGACCGACGAGCAGTACTTC
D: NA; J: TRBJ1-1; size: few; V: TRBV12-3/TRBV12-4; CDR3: CASSFASRTEAFF; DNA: TGTGCCAGCAGTTTCGCCTCTAGGACTGAAGCTTTCTTT
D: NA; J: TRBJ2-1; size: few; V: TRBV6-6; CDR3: CASSYSETYYNEQFF; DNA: TGTGCCAGCAGTTACTCAGAGACTTACTACAATGAGCAGTTCTTC
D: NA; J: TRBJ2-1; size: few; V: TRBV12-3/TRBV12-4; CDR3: CASSHPLVRQFF; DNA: TGTGCCAGCAGTCACCCTTTGGTTCGGCAGTTCTTC
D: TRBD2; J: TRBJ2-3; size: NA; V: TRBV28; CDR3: CASSLGRGTSGRVLTDTQYF; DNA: TGTGCCAGCAGTTTAGGTCGAGGGACTAGCGGGAGGGTACTCACAGATACGCAGTATTTT
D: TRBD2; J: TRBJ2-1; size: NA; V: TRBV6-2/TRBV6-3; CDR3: CASRTSGGFYNEQFF; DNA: TGTGCCAGCAGGACTAGCGGGGGGTTCTACAATGAGCAGTTCTTC
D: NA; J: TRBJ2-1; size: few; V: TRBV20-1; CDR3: CSAENSAGLSNEQFF; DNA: TGCAGTGCTGAGAACTCAGCGGGTCTTAGCAATGAGCAGTTCTTC
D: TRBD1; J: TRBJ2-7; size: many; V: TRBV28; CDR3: CASIAGTGGYEQYF; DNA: TGTGCCAGCATTGCCGGGACAGGAGGCTACGAGCAGTACTTC
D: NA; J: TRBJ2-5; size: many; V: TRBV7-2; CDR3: CASSSDWGETQYF; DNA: TGTGCCAGCAGCTCCGACTGGGGGGAGACCCAGTACTTC
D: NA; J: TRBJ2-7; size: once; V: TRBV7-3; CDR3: CARRTTYEQYF; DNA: TGTGCCCGAAGAACTACCTACGAGCAGTACTTC
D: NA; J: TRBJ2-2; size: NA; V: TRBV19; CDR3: CASSIHELGRTVNGELFF; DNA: TGTGCCAGTAGTATACATGAGCTAGGTCGGACGGTTAACGGGGAGCTGTTTTTT
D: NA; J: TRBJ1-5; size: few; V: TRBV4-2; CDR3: CASSQDAGSGREYQPQHF; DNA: TGTGCCAGCAGCCAAGATGCTGGGTCAGGAAGGGAATATCAGCCCCAGCATTTT
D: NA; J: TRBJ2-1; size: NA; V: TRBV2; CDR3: CASTEDPGAYNEQFF; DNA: TGTGCCAGCACAGAGGACCCCGGGGCCTACAATGAGCAGTTCTTC
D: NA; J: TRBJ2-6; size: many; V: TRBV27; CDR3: CASSPRVSGANVLTF; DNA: TGTGCCAGCAGCCCCAGGGTCTCTGGGGCCAACGTCCTGACTTTC
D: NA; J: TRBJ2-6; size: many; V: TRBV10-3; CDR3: CAISEQEGAGVLTF; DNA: TGTGCCATCAGTGAGCAGGAGGGGGCGGGCGTCCTGACTTTC
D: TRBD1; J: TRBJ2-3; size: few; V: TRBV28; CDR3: CASSPLGQGKTDTQYF; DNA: TGTGCCAGCAGTCCTCTGGGACAGGGAAAAACAGATACGCAGTATTTT